This TCR beta chain was profiled in a study of T cells in Graves' hyperthyroidism and ophthalmopathy. There were TCR beta CDR3 regions amplified from RNA transcripts. The HTBI primer set drove a first-round RT-PCR of the TCR CDR3. TCRdb itself ran the multiplex PCR reads through MiXCR, one entry per CDR3 protein. The table includes 410,000 or so distinct CDR3 sequences, over 12% detected once. This clonotype showed up many times. Its cognate antigen is unknown. Study-level results: Among clonotypes expanded in thyroid above 0.001, most were also found in blood.

V lost 4 bases and J 3 bases, leaving 16 bases between the germline ends. CDR1 SGHRS and CDR2 YFSETQ come from the germline V gene. The CDR3 totals 15 residues. Inclusion characteristics of ophthalmopathy patients comprised a Clinical Activity Score of at least 3, a NOSPECS grade of at least 4, and duration under 3 months. An approximately 10 ml volume of fresh peripheral blood provided the PBMCs. The chain joins TRBV5-1 to TRBJ2-5; either TRBD1 or TRBD2 may supply D (5 bases each). This clonotype originated in a man aged 18 to 30 with Graves' ophthalmopathy. The specimen sequenced was blood. Here the CDR3 reads CASSRPGRMEETQYF. CDR3 coding DNA: TGCGCCAGCAGCCGACCGGGACGGATGGAAGAGACCCAGTACTTC.